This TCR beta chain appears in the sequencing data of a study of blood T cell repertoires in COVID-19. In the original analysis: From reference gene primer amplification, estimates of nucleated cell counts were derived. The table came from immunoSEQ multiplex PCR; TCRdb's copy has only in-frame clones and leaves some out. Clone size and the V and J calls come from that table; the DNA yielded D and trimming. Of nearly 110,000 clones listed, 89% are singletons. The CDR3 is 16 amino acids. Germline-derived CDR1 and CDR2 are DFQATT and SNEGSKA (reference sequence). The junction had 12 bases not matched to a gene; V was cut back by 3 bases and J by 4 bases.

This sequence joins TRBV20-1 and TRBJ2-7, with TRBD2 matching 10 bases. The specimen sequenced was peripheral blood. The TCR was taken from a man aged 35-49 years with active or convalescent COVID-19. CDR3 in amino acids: CSASPGGLAGGYEQYF. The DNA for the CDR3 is TGCAGTGCTAGTCCGGGCGGGTTAGCGGGAGGTTACGAGCAGTACTTC.